This TCR beta chain was recovered during a study of shared clonotypes between healthy human individuals. Trimming removed 4 bases from V and 7 bases from J, with 5 bases in between. The CDR3 sequence is 11 residues long. CDR1 is SEHNR and CDR2 is FQNEAQ in the germline V gene (reference sequence). How the authors handled the data: Without quality scores, immunoSEQ junctional reads could not be filtered like full-length reads. Generated by immunoSEQ multiplex PCR, the TCRdb table keeps only in-frame clones and is missing some. From that table come the V and J calls and clone size; the DNA was used to work out D and trimming. The sample includes about 690,000 clones, 90% of them seen just once. On this clone: The same CDR3 also results from other DNA sequences found in this sample.

This TCR derives from a man younger than 35 in good health. Some clones in this sample may be carry-over from other donors' samples. Sequencing was performed on memory CD8+ T cells from PBMCs. The subset was: CD45RO+ cells pooled with CCR7-negative TemRA cells. The gene calls are TRBV7-9 and TRBJ2-1; D uncertain. The CDR3 DNA follows: TGTGCCAGCAGCTCGACGAATGAGCAGTTCTTC. It codes for CASSSTNEQFF.